Following are 15 T cell receptor beta chains from one sample sequenced in a study of radiotherapy plus CTLA-4 blockade in lung cancer. The data were produced by immunoSEQ multiplex PCR, yet TCRdb's version contains in-frame clones alone and is incomplete. The sample shows roughly 85,000 clones, around 84% of them seen only once. The sample was peripheral blood, taken from a patient treated with radiotherapy plus ipilimumab. The receptors were sampled from a human donor with non-small cell lung cancer that progressed on radiotherapy plus ipilimumab.

CDR3 coding DNA: TGCGCCAGCAGCCAAGAAGTCCGGCAGGGAGGTGGCTACACCTTC. The encoded protein is CASSQEVRQGGGYTF. The V call is TRBV4-3, the J call TRBJ1-2; a possible D gene is TRBD1 (5 bases). The V gene lost 0 bases and the J gene lost 7 bases, with 15 bases spanning the gap. The CDR3 is made up of 15 amino acids. The germline V gene has CDR1 LGHNA and CDR2 YSLEER.

The genes are TRBV5-1 and TRBJ1-2; the match to TRBD1 covers 11 bases. The ends lost 3 bases at V and 8 bases at J; junction bases unmatched: 9. CDR1 is SGHRS, CDR2 YFSETQ, per germline. This CDR3 spans 15 amino acids. The CDR3 region is CASSSGTGGLLGYTF. The CDR3 nucleotides read TGCGCCAGCAGCTCCGGGACAGGGGGACTTTTGGGCTACACCTTC.

The chain has TRBV7-8 and TRBJ2-7; D is perhaps TRBD1 (6 bases). CDR1 and CDR2 (germline): SGHVS, FQNEAQ. CDR3 length: 14 residues. The V end was cut by 4 bases, the J end by 3 bases, with 13 bases between. CDR3 residues: CASSWDPGDYEQYF. The CDR3 nucleotides are TGTGCCAGCAGCTGGGACCCAGGGGACTACGAGCAGTACTTC.

The count of this clone is one. The rearrangement uses TRBV28 and TRBJ1-1; D unclear. CDR1 MDHEN and CDR2 SYDVKM come from the germline V gene. V lost 6 bases, J lost 2 bases, and 4 bases lay in between. The CDR3 covers 11 residues. Written as DNA, the CDR3 is TGTGCCAGCAGATCCAACACTGAAGCTTTCTTT. Protein: CASRSNTEAFF.

V is TRBV30 and J is TRBJ2-3; D uncertain. The CDR3 totals 13 residues. Germline V gene sequence: CDR1 GTSNPN, CDR2 SVGIG (reference sequence). V was trimmed by 0 bases and J by 2 bases, leaving 6 bases between them. The CDR3: CAWSVGSTDTQYF. The DNA for the CDR3 is TGTGCCTGGAGTGTTGGATCCACAGATACGCAGTATTTT.

This clone was counted a few times. The rearrangement joins TRBV19 to TRBJ2-7, with D possibly being TRBD1 (6 bases). Germline values: CDR1 LNHDA, CDR2 SQIVND (reference sequence). The germline V and J ends were trimmed by 3 bases and 9 bases, with 12 bases remaining between them. There are 12 residues in the CDR3. CDR3 DNA sequence: TGTGCCAGTAGTATCCCCAGGGGTGTGCAGTACTTC. It yields the protein CASSIPRGVQYF.

The J gene is TRBJ1-2, the V gene TRBV5-4, with 10 bases that match TRBD1. Per germline, CDR1 SGHNT and CDR2 YYREEE (reference sequence). This CDR3 comprises 15 residues. The V segment lost 8 bases and the J segment 4 bases; nucleotides outside the gene matches: 11. The CDR3 coding sequence is TGTGCCAGTAGTGGGACAGGGGTTCTCATCTATGGCTACACCTTC. It encodes CASSGTGVLIYGYTF.

The V gene is TRBV19, the J gene TRBJ1-6, with 11 bases lining up with TRBD1. CDR3 size: 15 residues. Trimming cost V 6 bases and J 5 bases; bases outside gene matches: 3. Germline CDR1 and CDR2: LNHDA and SQIVND (reference sequence). This CDR3 reads CASSRTGGNNSPLHF. For the CDR3, the DNA is TGTGCCAGTAGCCGGACAGGGGGCAATAATTCACCCCTCCACTTT.

This chain connects TRBV4-1 to TRBJ1-1; TRBD1 matches at 8 bases. V gave up 3 bases and J gave up 7 bases; unmatched junction bases: 10. Per germline, CDR1 MGHRA and CDR2 YSYEKL. This CDR3 is 15 amino acids long. CDR3 protein: CASSHIGQGTGEAFF. The DNA of the CDR3 is TGCGCCAGCAGCCACATCGGACAGGGCACCGGTGAAGCTTTCTTT.

The chain joins TRBV19 to TRBJ1-4; D is ambiguous. In germline, CDR1 is LNHDA, CDR2 SQIVND (reference sequence). Trimming removed 6 bases at V and 0 bases at J, with 11 bases between. CDR3 length equals 15 residues. The CDR3 loop is CASSRVGATNEKLFF. The CDR3 DNA reads TGTGCCAGTAGCCGGGTCGGAGCAACTAATGAAAAACTGTTTTTT. The entire variable domain, with the rest obtained from reference TRBV19 and TRBJ1-4, is as follows: DGGITQSPKYLFRKEGQNVTLSCEQNLNHDAMYWYRQDPGQGLRLIYYSQIVNDFQKGDIAEGYSVSREKKESFPLTVTSAQKNPTAFYLCASSRVGATNEKLFFGSGTQLSVL.

The gene calls are TRBV11-2 and TRBJ2-5, with D possibly matching TRBD2 (6 bases). The V end was cut by 2 bases, the J end by 7 bases, with 20 bases between. The germline V gene encodes CDR1 SGHAT and CDR2 FQNNGV. CDR3 size: 16 residues. Here the CDR3 reads CASSLTALAGLGTQYF. The DNA of the CDR3 is TGTGCCAGCAGCTTAACCGCCCTGGCGGGGCTGGGGACCCAGTACTTC.

A single count supports this clone. V is TRBV2 and J is TRBJ2-1, with D maybe TRBD2 (7 bases). The CDR3 length is 15 residues. Trimming took 3 bases from V and 4 from J, leaving 13 bases between them. Germline CDR1 and CDR2: SNHLY and FYNNEI. CDR3 protein: CASSDSGGHYNEQFF. The CDR3, as DNA: TGTGCCAGCAGTGACTCGGGGGGACATTACAATGAGCAGTTCTTC.

The V call is TRBV10-3, the J call TRBJ1-2; D remains ambiguous. CDR1 is ENHRY and CDR2 is SYGVKD in the germline V gene. V was shortened by 4 bases and J by 1 base, with 4 bases between the two germline ends. The CDR3 runs 12 residues. CDR3 protein: CAISGGNYGYTF. The CDR3, as DNA: TGTGCCATCAGTGGGGGTAACTATGGCTACACCTTC.

V usage is TRBV5-6 and J usage is TRBJ1-3; D is undetermined. V was pared by 5 bases and J by 0 bases, with 9 bases between. The CDR3 runs to 14 residues. CDR1 and CDR2 (germline): SGHDT, YYEEEE. The CDR3 here is CASSQSSSGNTIYF. DNA for the CDR3: TGTGCCAGCAGTCAGTCTAGCTCTGGAAACACCATATATTTT.

V and J are TRBV10-3 and TRBJ2-5; D gene ambiguous. CDR1 and CDR2 from the germline V gene are ENHRY and SYGVKD. CDR3 length equals 16 residues. Trimming removed 5 bases from V and 0 bases from J, with 16 bases in between. The DNA for the CDR3 is TGTGCCATCAGTTTAGTAGCCCCTAATAACCAAGAGACCCAGTACTTC. It is translated as CAISLVAPNNQETQYF.